This TCR beta chain was sequenced for a study of blood T cell repertoires in COVID-19. V shed 3 bases and J 5 bases; nucleotides not matched to a gene: 9. Per germline, CDR1 MDHEN and CDR2 SYDVKM. The CDR3 length is 16 residues. The protocol was immunoSEQ multiplex PCR, while the TCRdb copy is restricted to in-frame clones and leaves out a portion. The top ten hold less than 4% of the sample, which has around 250,000 clones, around 82% seen once. The chain couples TRBV28 to TRBJ1-2; TRBD1 agrees at 10 bases. Input material: peripheral blood. The receptor was isolated from a woman aged 18-29 years with acute or convalescent COVID-19. The CDR3, as DNA: TGTGCCAGCAGTTTCCCGGGACAGGGGTCCCTTTATGGCTACACCTTC. Translating it yields CASSFPGQGSLYGYTF.